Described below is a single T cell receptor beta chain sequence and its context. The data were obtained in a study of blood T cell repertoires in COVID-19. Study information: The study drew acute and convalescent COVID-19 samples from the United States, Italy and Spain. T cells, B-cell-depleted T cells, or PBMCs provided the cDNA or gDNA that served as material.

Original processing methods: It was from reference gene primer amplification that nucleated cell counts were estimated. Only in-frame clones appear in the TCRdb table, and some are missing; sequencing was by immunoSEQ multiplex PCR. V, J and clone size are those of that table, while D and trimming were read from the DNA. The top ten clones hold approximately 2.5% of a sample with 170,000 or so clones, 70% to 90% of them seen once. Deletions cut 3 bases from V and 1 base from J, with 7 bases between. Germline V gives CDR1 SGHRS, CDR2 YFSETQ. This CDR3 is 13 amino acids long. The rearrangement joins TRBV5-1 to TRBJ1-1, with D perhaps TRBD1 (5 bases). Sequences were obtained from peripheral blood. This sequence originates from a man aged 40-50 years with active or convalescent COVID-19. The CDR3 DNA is TGCGCCAGCAGCTCAGGACAGAACACTGAAGCTTTCTTT. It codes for CASSSGQNTEAFF.